This TCR beta chain was sequenced for a study of blood T cell repertoires in COVID-19. At the level of the study: Sample material is recorded as cDNA or gDNA derived from T cells, B-cell-depleted T cells, or PBMCs.

CDR1 is SGDLS, CDR2 YYNGEE, per germline. The junction had 8 bases not matched to a gene; V was cut back by 3 bases and J by 1 base. CDR3 length: 16 amino acids. In the original analysis: Using reference gene primer amplification, nucleated cell counts were estimated. Sequencing used immunoSEQ multiplex PCR; TCRdb keeps in-frame clones, though not all of them. That table supplies the V and J calls and clone size; D and trimming were determined from the DNA. The table includes around 310,000 clones, around nine tenths detected once. Participant ages covered about 18 to 100 years across 25 or so US areas. Each participant's cohort was designated according to participant-reported clinical history.

The TCR was taken from a woman aged 25 to 39 who had recovered from COVID-19. The chain uses TRBV9 and TRBJ2-5; TRBD2 aligns across 8 bases. Sequencing used PBMCs or T cells enriched from blood (not recorded which). In nucleotides, the CDR3 is TGTGCCAGCAGCGATGGCGGCGGGAGGCCCCAAGAGACCCAGTACTTC. Its translation is CASSDGGGRPQETQYF.